Presented here are 15 T cell receptor beta chains from one specimen sequenced in a study of T cells in localized non-small cell lung cancer. Sequenced by immunoSEQ multiplex PCR; TCRdb stores in-frame clones only, minus some. The table lists roughly 20,000 clones, roughly nine tenths of them singletons. The material sequenced was peripheral blood, taken before any cancer treatment. The origin of the receptors is a male donor older than 55 with stage I lung adenocarcinoma.

The chain has TRBV18 and TRBJ2-7; D unresolved. CDR1 is KGHSH, CDR2 LQKENI, per germline. Trimming stripped 4 bases from V and 3 bases from J, with 13 bases between. CDR3 length: 14 amino acids. The CDR3 coding sequence is TGTGCCAGCTCACAGGGCGCACCTCTCTACGAGCAGTACTTC. Its translation is CASSQGAPLYEQYF. The variable domain in full, with the rest retrieved from reference TRBV18 and TRBJ2-7, is NAGVMQNPRHLVRRRGQEARLRCSPMKGHSHVYWYRQLPEEGLKFMVYLQKENIIDESGMPKERFSAEFPKEGPSILRIQQVVRGDSAAYFCASSQGAPLYEQYFGPGTRLTVT.

This chain uses TRBV28 with TRBJ2-7, with 7 bases matching TRBD1. Germline CDR1 reads MDHEN; CDR2 reads SYDVKM. Trimming took 6 bases from V and 3 from J; bases not matched to a gene: 11. The CDR3 totals 15 residues. CDR3 protein: CASSRQGPQNYEQYF. CDR3 bases: TGTGCCAGCAGCCGACAGGGACCCCAGAACTACGAGCAGTACTTC.

The rearrangement uses TRBV5-1 and TRBJ1-2; D call uncertain. The V end was cut by 0 bases, the J end by 0 bases, with 9 bases between. The CDR3 spans 15 residues. Germline loops: CDR1 SGHRS, CDR2 YFSETQ. Here the CDR3 DNA reads TGCGCCAGCAGCTTGGAGGCAGGACCTAACTATGGCTACACCTTC. This codes for CASSLEAGPNYGYTF. The variable domain in full, completed from reference TRBV5-1 and TRBJ1-2, reads KAGVTQTPRYLIKTRGQQVTLSCSPISGHRSVSWYQQTPGQGLQFLFEYFSETQRNKGNFPGRFSGRQFSNSRSEMNVSTLELGDSALYLCASSLEAGPNYGYTFGSGTRLTVV.

The chain joins TRBV7-3 to TRBJ2-7; D may match TRBD1 or TRBD2 (7 bases each). The CDR3 is 15 residues long. In germline, CDR1 is SGHTA, CDR2 FQGTGA. V was clipped by 6 bases and J by 0 bases, with 15 bases between them. The CDR3 region is CASSQGGTTSYEQYF. CDR3 in DNA: TGTGCCAGCAGTCAGGGGGGGACGACCTCCTACGAGCAGTACTTC.

V gene TRBV28 combines with J gene TRBJ2-2; 9 bases map to TRBD2. CDR3 length: 16 residues. V was pared by 3 bases and J by 2 bases, with 4 bases of the junction left unmatched. Germline V gene sequence: CDR1 MDHEN, CDR2 SYDVKM. The CDR3 nucleotides are TGTGCCAGCAGTTTGCGGGAGGGCCTTAACACCGGGGAGCTGTTTTTT. Amino acid sequence: CASSLREGLNTGELFF.

The chain employs TRBV5-1 and TRBJ2-3; D may be TRBD2 (5 bases). The CDR3 has 15 amino acids. V lost 0 bases, J lost 2 bases, and 10 bases lay in between. Germline values: CDR1 SGHRS, CDR2 YFSETQ. The DNA of the CDR3 is TGCGCCAGCAGCTTGGTGGCGGGTTCCACAGATACGCAGTATTTT. As protein: CASSLVAGSTDTQYF.

With regard to this clone: At one end the junction does not follow the germline gene, possibly because of a read error. This chain joins TRBV7-2 and TRBJ1-5, with D possibly being TRBD1 (6 bases). CDR1 is SGHTA, CDR2 FQGNSA, per germline. The CDR3 is made up of 13 amino acids. The CDR3 DNA sequence: TGTGCCAGCAGCCCGGACAGCAAACAGCCCCAGCATTTT. Protein: CASSPDSKQPQHF.

This clone was seen only once. The chain employs TRBV6-5 and TRBJ1-5; D gene unclear. Deletions cut 2 bases from V and 3 bases from J, with 5 bases between. Germline loops: CDR1 MNHEY, CDR2 SVGAGI. The CDR3 consists of 13 residues. CDR3 sequence reads: CASSYSPNQPQHF. The CDR3, as DNA: TGTGCCAGCAGTTACAGTCCCAATCAGCCCCAGCATTTT.

The chain is built from TRBV14 and TRBJ2-3, with D perhaps being TRBD1 or TRBD2 (5 bases each). CDR3 length: 18 residues. Trimming removed 2 bases from V and 1 base from J, with 19 bases in between. CDR1 SGHDN and CDR2 FVKESK come from the germline V gene. The CDR3 spells CASSQRSGTDGRTDTQYF. The CDR3 DNA reads as TGTGCCAGCAGCCAACGTTCCGGGACCGACGGTCGCACAGATACGCAGTATTTT. The full variable domain, completed using reference TRBV14 and TRBJ2-3, is EAGVTQFPSHSVIEKGQTVTLRCDPISGHDNLYWYRRVMGKEIKFLLHFVKESKQDESGMPNNRFLAERTGGTYSTLKVQPAELEDSGVYFCASSQRSGTDGRTDTQYFGPGTRLTVL.

This clone appeared once. The CDR3 reads CASSPGQLNVYGGTDTQYF. The DNA for the CDR3 is TGTGCCAGCAGCCCCGGACAGCTGAATGTGTACGGTGGCACAGATACGCAGTATTTT. The rearrangement links TRBV5-5 to TRBJ2-3, with TRBD1 as a possible D gene (6 bases). Germline lookup yields CDR1 SGHKS and CDR2 YYEKEE (reference sequence). The CDR3 length is 19 residues. Between the trimmed V and J ends, which lost 4 bases and 1 base, there was a span of 25 bases.

This clone was found once. The chain joins TRBV18 to TRBJ2-3, with D uncertain. The CDR3 extends over 14 amino acids. Germline V gives CDR1 KGHSH, CDR2 LQKENI. The germline V and J ends were trimmed by 0 bases and 4 bases, with 8 bases remaining between them. The CDR3 loop reads CASSPPGGADTQYF. The CDR3 coding sequence is TGTGCCAGCTCACCACCGGGTGGCGCAGATACGCAGTATTTT.

The chain has TRBV5-4 and TRBJ2-1, with TRBD1 as a possible D gene (6 bases). V was shortened by 2 bases and J by 10 bases, with 10 bases between the two germline ends. The CDR3 is made up of 12 amino acids. CDR1 is SGHNT, CDR2 YYREEE, per germline (reference sequence). CDR3 sequence reads: CASSLTGIEQFF. Here the CDR3 DNA reads TGTGCCAGCAGCTTAACAGGGATCGAGCAGTTCTTC.

This clone has only one observation. This CDR3 reads CASSLEKGARLRDEQFF. Here the CDR3 DNA reads TGCGCCAGCAGCTTAGAAAAGGGCGCCCGCTTGAGGGATGAGCAGTTCTTC. The rearrangement uses TRBV5-1 and TRBJ2-1; TRBD2 is a possible D gene (5 bases). This CDR3 has 17 amino acids. The ends were cut back, 2 bases at V and 8 bases at J, with 23 bases in the middle. Looked up from germline, CDR1 is SGHRS and CDR2 is YFSETQ.

V gene TRBV7-2 combines with J gene TRBJ1-4, with 7 bases identical to TRBD1. This CDR3 has 14 amino acids. Germline CDR1 and CDR2: SGHTA and FQGNSA. The V segment lost 5 bases and the J segment 4 bases; nucleotides outside the gene matches: 4. CDR3 in amino acids: CASSPDRYNEKLFF. In DNA form, the CDR3 reads TGTGCCAGCAGCCCGGACAGGTATAATGAAAAACTGTTTTTT.

This clone has only one observation. V and J are TRBV7-8 and TRBJ2-3; 8 nucleotides line up with TRBD2. V trimming: 5 bases; J trimming: 5 bases; junction bases outside the gene matches: 12. In germline, CDR1 is SGHVS, CDR2 FQNEAQ. The CDR3 extends over 16 amino acids. The CDR3 bases are TGTGCCAGCAGCCCCCAGGGAGCGGGAGAAAGAGATACGCAGTATTTT. It specifies CASSPQGAGERDTQYF.